This is a list of T cell receptor beta chains from one sample in a study of PD-L1 blockade in urothelial cancer. Assay used: immunoSEQ multiplex PCR; TCRdb lists only in-frame clones, some missing. This table has around 48,000 clones, about 90% appearing once. Sample: PBMCs, taken around atezolizumab (anti-PD-L1) treatment. These receptors came from a man aged 60 to 69 with urothelial cancer. The CDR3 runs from the conserved cysteine through the conserved F or W. The D gene is left open where the match is weak. Expanded clones get a size class; other rows say once, few or many, or leave the size out.

v_call: TRBV28
clone_size: .
j_call: TRBJ1-2
d_call: .
cdr3_aa: CASGRGAANYGYTF
cdr3_nt: TGTGCCAGCGGCCGGGGGGCCGCTAACTATGGCTACACCTTC

v_call: TRBV4-2
clone_size: .
j_call: TRBJ2-7
d_call: TRBD2
cdr3_aa: CASSPRERGSYEQYF
cdr3_nt: TGTGCCAGCAGCCCCCGGGAGCGGGGATCCTACGAGCAGTACTTC

v_call: TRBV7-3
clone_size: once
j_call: TRBJ2-5
d_call: TRBD2
cdr3_aa: CASSFQGGEETQYF
cdr3_nt: TGTGCCAGCAGCTTCCAGGGAGGGGAAGAGACCCAGTACTTC

v_call: TRBV11-1
clone_size: .
j_call: TRBJ2-5
d_call: TRBD2
cdr3_aa: CASSQGGGAGETQYF
cdr3_nt: TGTGCCAGCAGCCAGGGCGGGGGGGCCGGAGAGACCCAGTACTTC

v_call: TRBV5-6
clone_size: .
j_call: TRBJ1-2
d_call: .
cdr3_aa: CASSLDEETYGYTF
cdr3_nt: TGTGCCAGCAGCTTGGATGAGGAGACCTATGGCTACACCTTC

v_call: TRBV7-7
clone_size: .
j_call: TRBJ2-5
d_call: .
cdr3_aa: CASSPSWAETQYF
cdr3_nt: TGTGCTAGCAGCCCGAGCTGGGCAGAGACCCAGTACTTC

v_call: TRBV7-3
clone_size: .
j_call: TRBJ2-3
d_call: TRBD2
cdr3_aa: CASSLTAGGSSRTDTQYF
cdr3_nt: TGTGCCAGCAGCTTAACAGCGGGGGGGTCCTCTCGCACAGATACGCAGTATTTT

v_call: TRBV6-6
clone_size: .
j_call: TRBJ1-5
d_call: .
cdr3_aa: CASKGTSGEPQHF
cdr3_nt: TGTGCCAGCAAGGGCACTTCGGGAGAGCCCCAGCATTTT

v_call: TRBV5-4
clone_size: .
j_call: TRBJ1-1
d_call: .
cdr3_aa: CASSLVSSPGAFF
cdr3_nt: TGTGCCAGCTCGCTTGTCTCGTCCCCCGGAGCTTTCTTT

v_call: TRBV5-1
clone_size: .
j_call: TRBJ1-2
d_call: TRBD1
cdr3_aa: CASSTSGPGTGYGYTF
cdr3_nt: TGCGCCAGCAGCACCTCCGGGCCCGGGACAGGGTATGGCTACACCTTC

v_call: TRBV19
clone_size: .
j_call: TRBJ2-2
d_call: TRBD2
cdr3_aa: CASSIGLGRAGELFF
cdr3_nt: TGTGCCAGTAGTATAGGGTTGGGGAGGGCCGGGGAGCTGTTTTTT

v_call: TRBV5-6
clone_size: once
j_call: TRBJ1-1
d_call: .
cdr3_aa: CASSRYTVNTEAFF
cdr3_nt: TGTGCCAGCAGCCGATACACCGTTAACACTGAAGCTTTCTTT